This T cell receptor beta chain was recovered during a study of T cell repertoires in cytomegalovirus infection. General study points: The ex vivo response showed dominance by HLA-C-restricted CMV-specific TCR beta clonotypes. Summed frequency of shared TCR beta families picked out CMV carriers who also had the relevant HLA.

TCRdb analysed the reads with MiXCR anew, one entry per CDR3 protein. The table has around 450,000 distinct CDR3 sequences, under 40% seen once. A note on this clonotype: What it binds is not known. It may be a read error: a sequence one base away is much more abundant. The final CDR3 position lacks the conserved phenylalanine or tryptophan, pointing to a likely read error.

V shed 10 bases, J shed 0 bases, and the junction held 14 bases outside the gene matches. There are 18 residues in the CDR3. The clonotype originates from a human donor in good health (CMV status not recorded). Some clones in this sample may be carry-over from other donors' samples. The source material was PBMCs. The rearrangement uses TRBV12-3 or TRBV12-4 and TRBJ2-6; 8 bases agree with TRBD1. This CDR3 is CATFISGQVYSGANVLTL. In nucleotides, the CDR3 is TGTGCCACCTTCATTTCGGGACAGGTCTACTCTGGGGCCAACGTCCTGACTTTA.